Presented here are 25 T cell receptor beta chains from one specimen sequenced in a study of T cells in women clearing cervical HPV infection. Sequencing used immunoSEQ multiplex PCR; TCRdb keeps in-frame clones, though not all of them. The table for this sample gives fewer than 40,000 clones. Sequences were obtained from blood buffy coat. The receptors were sampled from a woman aged 18-70 years with a cervical HPV16 infection that either progressed to CIN3+ or cleared (not recorded which).

Comments on this clone: The CDR3 extends 3 residues past the end of the read, so its final part is completed from the germline J gene. This rearrangement joins TRBV20-1 to TRBJ2-1; D possibly corresponds to TRBD2 (6 bases). This CDR3 contains 15 residues. V shed 0 bases and J shed 4 bases, with 13 bases lying between them. Germline values: CDR1 DFQATT, CDR2 SNEGSKA (reference sequence). CDR3 DNA (partial): TGCAGTGCTAGAGAGTTCGGGGGTGTTTACAATGAG. It translates to CSAREFGGVYNE. The CDR3 as a whole reads CSAREFGGVYNEQFF.

Points on this clone: The read terminates 3 residues before the CDR3 end, so the remaining end is supplied by the germline J gene. The chain combines TRBV20-1 with TRBJ1-5, with D maybe TRBD1 (6 bases). The germline CDR1 and CDR2 sequences are DFQATT and SNEGSKA (reference sequence). Trimming left V 5 bases short and J 0 bases short, with 11 bases between. The CDR3 has 14 residues. The CDR3 bases that were read are TGCAGTGCTGTGGACAGTGTTAGCAATCAGCCC. This gives the protein CSAVDSVSNQP. The whole CDR3 sequence is CSAVDSVSNQPQHF.

Comment on this clone: The read gets to within 3 residues of the CDR3 end, and the germline J gene fills in the rest. The V and J genes are TRBV10-3 and TRBJ1-4; 7 bases align to TRBD1. The CDR3 spans 14 residues. CDR1 and CDR2 from the germline V gene are ENHRY and SYGVKD. The CDR3 loop is CAIRETGSDSPLFF. The CDR3 DNA, read in part, is TGTGCCATTAGGGAGACAGGGTCGGATTCACCA.

As to this clone: The missing CDR3 end, 3 residues past where the read stops, is filled in from the germline J gene. This rearrangement joins TRBV11-2 to TRBJ1-2, with 9 positions matching TRBD1. The CDR3 has 13 residues. Germline-derived CDR1 and CDR2 are SGHAT and FQNNGV. The junction had 1 base not matched to a gene; V was cut back by 4 bases and J by 4 bases. CDR3 DNA, as far as it was read: TGTGCCAGCAGCTCGACAGGGGGCTATGGC. Translation: CASSSTGGYG. The CDR3 in its entirety is CASSSTGGYGYTF.

In regard to this clone: The read is 3 residues too short to cover the CDR3 end, so that end is filled in from the germline J gene. This chain uses TRBV20-1 with TRBJ2-5; unclear D gene. CDR3 length: 13 amino acids. Germline-derived CDR1 and CDR2 are DFQATT and SNEGSKA (reference sequence). The V end lost 2 bases, the J end lost 7 bases, and 14 bases lay between the germline ends. The CDR3 spells CSARRPPHTTQYF. The CDR3 DNA, read in part, is TGCAGTGCTAGAAGGCCCCCCCATACGACC.

Notes on this clone: The read ends 3 residues early relative to the CDR3; the germline J gene fills the gap. The rearrangement links TRBV2 to TRBJ2-2; weak D call: TRBD2 (5 bases). The germline V gene encodes CDR1 SNHLY and CDR2 FYNNEI. Trimming left V 5 bases short and J 5 bases short, with 12 bases between. CDR3 size: 14 residues. CDR3 loop: CASSLATSTGELFF. The DNA read from the CDR3 is TGTGCCAGCAGTTTAGCGACGAGTACCGGGGAG.

As to this clone: The read terminates 3 residues before the CDR3 end, so the remaining end is supplied by the germline J gene. The V call is TRBV18, the J call TRBJ1-2; D is undetermined. Germline V gene sequence: CDR1 KGHSH, CDR2 LQKENI. The CDR3 runs to 14 residues. CDR3 protein: CASSPRIRDNDYTF. The part of the CDR3 DNA that was read is TGTGCCAGCTCACCAAGGATCAGAGACAATGAC.

Points on this clone: The CDR3 extends 3 residues past the end of the read, so its final part is completed from the germline J gene. The chain joins TRBV19 to TRBJ2-3, with D unclear. CDR3 length equals 11 residues. Trimming left V 6 bases short and J 6 bases short, with 7 bases between. Germline lookup yields CDR1 LNHDA and CDR2 SQIVND (reference sequence). Partial CDR3 DNA: TGTGCCAGTAGCCGAAGGGATACG. This encodes CASSRRDT. The CDR3, in full, reads CASSRRDTQYF.

About this clone itself: The read comes to an end 3 residues before the CDR3 does, leaving the germline J gene to fill in the end. The V call is TRBV7-9, the J call TRBJ1-2; D is possibly TRBD1 (5 bases). Germline CDR1 reads SEHNR; CDR2 reads FQNEAQ (reference sequence). CDR3 size: 13 residues. The CDR3 bases that were read are TGTGCCAGCAGCTTAGCAGGGGCCTACGAC. Residues: CASSLAGAYD. In full, the CDR3 reads CASSLAGAYDYTF.

Remarks on this clone: The read is 3 residues too short to cover the CDR3 end, so that end is filled in from the germline J gene. The chain carries TRBV5-1 and TRBJ1-2; 10 bases fit TRBD1. This CDR3 region has 15 residues. Germline values: CDR1 SGHRS, CDR2 YFSETQ. Germline trimming cut 4 bases from V and 7 bases from J; bases unmatched to any gene: 10. The part of the CDR3 DNA that was read is TGCGCCAGCAGCCGAGAGATATGGACAGGGGGTGGC. Its translation is CASSREIWTGGG. The whole CDR3 sequence reads CASSREIWTGGGYTF.

On this clone: The read is 3 residues too short to cover the CDR3 end, so that end is filled in from the germline J gene. J is TRBJ1-1 and V is TRBV28; unclear D gene. The CDR3 is made up of 13 amino acids. Germline V gene data show CDR1 as MDHEN and CDR2 as SYDVKM. Trimming left V 6 bases short and J 3 bases short, with 11 bases between. Incomplete CDR3 DNA: TGTGCCAGCAGGACACAAGAAGACACTGAA. It codes for CASRTQEDTE. The CDR3 reads in full as CASRTQEDTEAFF.

The CDR3 protein is CASSLRASEQYF. CDR3 DNA, as far as it was read: TGTGCCAGTAGTTTACGCGCGTCCGAG. The chain is built from TRBV19 and TRBJ2-7, with no clear D. The read halts 3 residues ahead of the CDR3 end, with the missing end drawn from the germline J gene. Between the trimmed V and J ends, which lost 5 bases and 6 bases, there was a span of 11 bases. The CDR3 is 12 residues long. CDR1 is LNHDA and CDR2 is SQIVND in the germline V gene (reference sequence).

Turning to this clone: The read stops 3 residues short of the end of the CDR3; the missing end is completed from the germline J gene. The V gene is TRBV5-1, the J gene TRBJ1-2, with 7 positions matching TRBD1. Germline values: CDR1 SGHRS, CDR2 YFSETQ. The CDR3 has 14 residues. CDR3 amino acids: CASSFYGTEGGYTF. The CDR3 DNA, read in part, is TGCGCCAGCAGCTTTTACGGGACAGAGGGGGGC.

With respect to this clone: The read terminates 3 residues ahead of where the CDR3 ends, so the germline J gene completes it. V gene TRBV20-1 combines with J gene TRBJ2-5; 12 bases agree with TRBD1. V was clipped by 5 bases and J by 1 base; unmatched bases: 2. Per germline, CDR1 DFQATT and CDR2 SNEGSKA (reference sequence). This CDR3 is built from 14 residues. Incomplete CDR3 DNA: TGCAGTGCTCCGGGACAGGGGGCCCAAGAGACC. Residues: CSAPGQGAQET. The full CDR3 sequence reads CSAPGQGAQETQYF.

Details on this clone: With the read ending 3 residues before the CDR3 end, the germline J gene is used to fill in that end. The gene calls are TRBV7-2 and TRBJ1-2, with D possibly TRBD1 on 5 matching bases. In germline, CDR1 is SGHTA, CDR2 FQGNSA. This CDR3 contains 13 residues. Trimming cost V 3 bases and J 4 bases, with 9 bases left between them. The CDR3 bases that were read are TGTGCCAGCAGCTTCGAGACAGCCTATGGC. Residues: CASSFETAYG. The whole CDR3 protein reads CASSFETAYGYTF.

About this clone itself: The CDR3 end falls 3 residues outside the read, so it is completed with the germline J gene. The chain is built from TRBV20-1 and TRBJ2-1, with 9 nucleotides matching TRBD1. Germline lookup yields CDR1 DFQATT and CDR2 SNEGSKA (reference sequence). Losses at the gene ends were 5 bases for V and 0 bases for J; bases not matched to a gene: 8. The CDR3 runs to 16 residues. Partial CDR3 DNA: TGCAGTGCTCCGAGGACAGGGGAGGGCTCCTACAATGAG. It encodes CSAPRTGEGSYNE. The complete CDR3 protein is CSAPRTGEGSYNEQFF.

For this clone: The read halts 3 residues ahead of the CDR3 end, with the missing end drawn from the germline J gene. This sequence joins TRBV7-3 and TRBJ2-2, with 10 nucleotides matching TRBD2. Trimming at V came to 6 bases and at J to 4 bases, leaving 5 bases not matched to a gene. Germline values: CDR1 SGHTA, CDR2 FQGTGA. The CDR3 spans 15 residues. The part of the CDR3 DNA that was read is TGTGCCAGCAGTGGTAGCGGGGGGACCACCGGGGAG. Its protein is CASSGSGGTTGE. The entire CDR3 protein is CASSGSGGTTGELFF.

Comments on this clone: Coverage ceases 3 residues before the CDR3 finishes, and the germline J gene fills in the end. The chain has TRBV5-6 and TRBJ1-2; 8 nucleotides line up with TRBD1. V was clipped by 2 bases and J by 7 bases; unmatched bases: 4. CDR1 and CDR2 from the germline V gene are SGHDT and YYEEEE. The CDR3 extends over 13 amino acids. The sequenced part of the CDR3 DNA is TGTGCCAGCAGCTTCAGGGGGCCGGCTGGC. This sequence encodes CASSFRGPAG. The CDR3 in full is CASSFRGPAGYTF.

On this clone itself: The sequence runs out 3 residues before the end of the CDR3; the remainder is reconstructed from the germline J gene. This chain connects TRBV20-1 to TRBJ2-7, with TRBD2 identical over 12 bases. Germline CDR1 is DFQATT and CDR2 is SNEGSKA (reference sequence). V trimming: 0 bases; J trimming: 4 bases; junction bases outside the gene matches: 4. The CDR3 contains 15 residues. This CDR3 reads CSARELAGGHYEQYF. The covered CDR3 bases are TGCAGTGCTAGAGAACTAGCGGGGGGACATTACGAG.

About this clone: The CDR3 end falls 3 residues outside the read, so it is completed with the germline J gene. The chain is built from TRBV20-1 and TRBJ1-2; D is perhaps TRBD1 (5 bases). V was trimmed by 3 bases and J by 0 bases, leaving 8 bases between them. CDR1 is DFQATT, CDR2 SNEGSKA, per germline (reference sequence). The CDR3 contains 13 residues. The CDR3 sequence: CSASKGTNYGYTF. The CDR3 bases that were read are TGCAGTGCTAGTAAGGGGACTAACTATGGC.

Worth noting for this clone: The read ends 3 residues shy of where the CDR3 ends; the end is completed using the germline J gene. V gene TRBV4-1 combines with J gene TRBJ1-4; D is undetermined. This CDR3 contains 14 residues. Germline V gives CDR1 MGHRA, CDR2 YSYEKL. Trimming stripped 3 bases from V and 6 bases from J, with 11 bases between. CDR3 protein: CASSHSPRDEKLFF. CDR3 DNA (partial): TGCGCCAGCAGCCACTCCCCGCGGGATGAAAAA.

About this clone itself: The sequenced fragment ends 3 residues before the CDR3 boundary, so the rest is inferred from the germline J gene. The chain has TRBV10-1 and TRBJ2-3; 10 bases are a match to TRBD1. CDR1 WNHNN and CDR2 SYGVQD come from the germline V gene (reference sequence). J lost 3 bases, V lost 2 bases, and 2 bases had no gene match. This CDR3 has 15 residues. The CDR3 here is CASSERDRGTDTQYF. The covered CDR3 bases are TGCGCCAGCAGTGAGCGGGACAGGGGAACAGATACG.

In the case of this clone: The CDR3 goes on 3 residues after the read ends, and that part is filled in from the germline J gene. This chain joins TRBV19 and TRBJ1-1, with 11 bases lining up with TRBD1. The CDR3 is 18 amino acids. Germline loops: CDR1 LNHDA, CDR2 SQIVND (reference sequence). V lost 1 base and J lost 2; bases outside the gene matches: 9. CDR3 protein: CASSIASWTGGSNTEAFF. The part of the CDR3 DNA that was read is TGTGCCAGTAGTATAGCTAGCTGGACAGGGGGCTCTAACACTGAA.

A note on this clone: The read halts 3 residues ahead of the CDR3 end, with the missing end drawn from the germline J gene. This chain joins TRBV6-2 or TRBV6-3 and TRBJ2-7; 9 nucleotides align to TRBD2. With 5 bases clipped from V and 6 bases from J, the junction kept 14 bases outside the gene matches. Per the germline V gene, CDR1 is MNHEY and CDR2 is SVGEGT. The CDR3 is 16 amino acids. CDR3 DNA (partial): TGTGCCAGCAGTAACCCGCCTGGGCGGGGGGGCCCCGAG. Translating gives CASSNPPGRGGPE. In full, the CDR3 is CASSNPPGRGGPEQYF.

As concerns this clone: The read gets to within 3 residues of the CDR3 end, and the germline J gene fills in the rest. The rearrangement links TRBV12-3 or TRBV12-4 to TRBJ1-2, with D maybe TRBD1 (6 bases). The CDR3 is 15 amino acids. The CDR3 spells CASSLSGGGRWGYTF. The CDR3 DNA, read in part, is TGTGCCAGCAGTTTGTCTGGGGGGGGCAGATGGGGC.